Listed below are T cell receptor beta chains from one sample, sequenced in a study of T-cell reconstitution after alpha-beta-depleted transplantation in children. MiXCR, run by TCRdb on the PCR reads, gives a single entry per CDR3 protein. This table has about 360,000 distinct CDR3 sequences, about 14% appearing once. This sample comprised PBMCs, obtained from the stem cell graft. The receptor source for this set is a human donor who donated a stem cell graft to a child with Fanconi anemia. Both conserved end residues are part of each CDR3. A D gene is named only where the DNA matches it firmly. Clone size is given for some rows only: seen once, a few or many times, or a class if the clone is expanded.

v_gene	len	j_gene	d_gene	abundance	CDR3nt	CDR3aa
TRBV27	15	TRBJ1-1	-	few	TGTGCCAGCAGTTTACCATCACAGGGTCAAACTGAAGCTTTCTTT	CASSLPSQGQTEAFF
TRBV5-1	15	TRBJ1-2	-	few	TGCGCCAGCAGCCAGGGAGTCCCGTCGGTCTATGGCTACACCTTC	CASSQGVPSVYGYTF
TRBV29-1	14	TRBJ2-1	TRBD1	-	TGCAGCGTAGCCGGGACAGGGGGTATGCATGAGCAGTTCTTC	CSVAGTGGMHEQFF
TRBV7-9	15	TRBJ2-5	-	many	TGTGCCAGCAGCTTACTCGGACAGCGCCAAGAGACCCAGTACTTC	CASSLLGQRQETQYF
TRBV30	14	TRBJ1-5	TRBD1	-	TGTGCCTGGAGTGTCGGGACAGGGAATCAGCCCCAGCATTTT	CAWSVGTGNQPQHF
TRBV7-2	14	TRBJ2-5	-	-	TGTGCCAGCAGCTTAGAGGGCGGTCAGAAGACCCAGTACTTC	CASSLEGGQKTQYF
TRBV5-1	14	TRBJ1-1	-	few	TGCGCCAGCAGCTTGGCCGGCAGGCTCCGTGAAGCTTTCTTT	CASSLAGRLREAFF
TRBV9	15	TRBJ2-1	TRBD2	few	TGTGCCAGCAGCGTAGCTGGGGGGGACTACAATGCGCAGTTCTTC	CASSVAGGDYNAQFF
TRBV7-7	12	TRBJ1-1	-	few	TGTGCTAGCAGCCGAGGGACGGGTGAAGCTTTCTTT	CASSRGTGEAFF
TRBV6-4	15	TRBJ2-1	-	few	TGTGCCAGCAGTGACTCGAGAAGGGGTGGGGATGAGCAGTTCTTC	CASSDSRRGGDEQFF
TRBV12-3/TRBV12-4	13	TRBJ1-2	-	many	TGTGCCAGCAGTTTGAACAGAGCCTATGGCTACACCTTC	CASSLNRAYGYTF
TRBV28	13	TRBJ2-5	-	-	TGTGCCAGCAGTTTCAGGGACCCAGAGACCCAGTACTTC	CASSFRDPETQYF
TRBV7-2	14	TRBJ1-2	-	many	TGTGCCAGCAGCTTATTCGAGGGTGACCATGGCTACACCTTC	CASSLFEGDHGYTF
TRBV7-2	15	TRBJ2-2	-	-	TGTGCCAGCAGCCCGGCGGTGGGGGCTCCCGGGGAGCTGTTTTTT	CASSPAVGAPGELFF
TRBV7-9	11	TRBJ1-1	-	many	TGTGCCAGCAGCCCCTCGTCGGTAGCTTTCTTT	CASSPSSVAFF
TRBV2	14	TRBJ1-1	-	-	TGTGCCACCAATCCACGAATCTTTGGCACTGAAGCTTTCTTT	CATNPRIFGTEAFF
TRBV27	18	TRBJ2-1	TRBD1	-	TGTGCCAGCAGTTTCATTAGTACCGGGACAGCCCTCTACAATGAGCAGTTCTTC	CASSFISTGTALYNEQFF
TRBV12-3/TRBV12-4	13	TRBJ2-3	-	medium-sized	TGTGCCAGCAGTTTAGGGACCCTCAAAGCCCCGTATTTT	CASSLGTLKAPYF
TRBV6-1	13	TRBJ1-5	-	-	TGTGCCAGCAAGGCGGATAGCAATCAGCCCCAGCATTTT	CASKADSNQPQHF
TRBV4-2	15	TRBJ2-1	TRBD2	-	TGTGCCAGCAGCCAGGGTAGCGGGGGGGCGGTTGAGCAGTTCTTC	CASSQGSGGAVEQFF
TRBV19	13	TRBJ2-2	-	-	TGTGCCAGTAGTGCGACGAACGCCGGGGAGCTGTTTTTT	CASSATNAGELFF
TRBV28	14	TRBJ1-1	-	-	TGTGCCAGCAGTGGGGCCAGGCGTCCCCGAGAAGCTTTCTTT	CASSGARRPREAFF
TRBV20-1	13	TRBJ2-1	TRBD2	once	TGCAGTGCTCCGACTAGCGGGTACAATGAGCAGTTCTTC	CSAPTSGYNEQFF
TRBV4-3	16	TRBJ2-1	TRBD2	-	TGCGCCAGCAGCCAAGTAGTGGCTAGCGGAGACAATGAGCAGTTCTTC	CASSQVVASGDNEQFF
TRBV5-1	14	TRBJ1-2	-	few	TGCGCCAGCAGCTTACAGCCGGGACTAGGAGGCTACACCTTC	CASSLQPGLGGYTF
TRBV18	14	TRBJ1-1	-	-	TGTGCCAGCTCACCAGCCCAGGGTTACACTGAAGCTTTCTTT	CASSPAQGYTEAFF